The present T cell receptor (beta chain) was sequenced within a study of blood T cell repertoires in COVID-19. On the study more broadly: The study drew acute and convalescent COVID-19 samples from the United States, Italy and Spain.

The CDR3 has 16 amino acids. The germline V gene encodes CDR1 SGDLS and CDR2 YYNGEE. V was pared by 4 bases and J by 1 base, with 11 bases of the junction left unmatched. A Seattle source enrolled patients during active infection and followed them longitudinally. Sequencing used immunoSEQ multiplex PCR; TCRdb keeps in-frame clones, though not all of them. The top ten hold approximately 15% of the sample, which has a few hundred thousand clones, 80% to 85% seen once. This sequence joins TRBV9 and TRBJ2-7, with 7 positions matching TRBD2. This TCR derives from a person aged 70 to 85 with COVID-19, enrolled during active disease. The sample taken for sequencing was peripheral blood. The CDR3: CASSPGASGFSYEQYF. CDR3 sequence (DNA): TGTGCCAGCAGCCCAGGAGCTAGCGGATTTTCCTACGAGCAGTACTTC.